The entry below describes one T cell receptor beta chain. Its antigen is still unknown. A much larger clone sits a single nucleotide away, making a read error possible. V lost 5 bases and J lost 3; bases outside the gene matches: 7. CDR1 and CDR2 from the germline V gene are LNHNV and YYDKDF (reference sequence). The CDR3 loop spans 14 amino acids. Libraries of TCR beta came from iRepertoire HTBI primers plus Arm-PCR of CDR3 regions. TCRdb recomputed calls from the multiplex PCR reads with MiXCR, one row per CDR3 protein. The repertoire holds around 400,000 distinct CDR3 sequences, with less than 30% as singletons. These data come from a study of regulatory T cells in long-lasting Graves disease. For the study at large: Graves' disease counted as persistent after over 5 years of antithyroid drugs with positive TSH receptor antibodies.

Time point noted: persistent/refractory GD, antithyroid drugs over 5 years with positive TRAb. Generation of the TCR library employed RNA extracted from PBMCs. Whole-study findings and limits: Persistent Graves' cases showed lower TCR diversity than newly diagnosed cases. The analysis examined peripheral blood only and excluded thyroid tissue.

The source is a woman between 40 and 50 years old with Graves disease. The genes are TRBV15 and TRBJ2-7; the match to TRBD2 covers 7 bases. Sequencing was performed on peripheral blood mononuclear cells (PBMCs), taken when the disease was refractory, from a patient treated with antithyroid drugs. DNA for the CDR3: TGTGCCACCAGCCCCGGCGGGGGATACTACGAGCAGTACTTC. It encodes CATSPGGGYYEQYF.